The 26 T cell receptor beta chains in this list originate from one sample, sequenced in a study of cytomegalovirus exposure and HLA in healthy donors. The PCR made use of 60 Vbeta and 13 Jbeta primers. Libraries were prepared by immunoSEQ multiplex PCR; TCRdb keeps only in-frame clonotypes and omits some of them. The profile shows some 110,000 clones, approximately 80% of them singletons. Sequenced material: PBMCs. These receptors came from a woman in her 30s in good health and CMV-seronegative.

The V gene is TRBV7-2, the J gene TRBJ2-1, with 7 nucleotides matching TRBD2. The CDR3 is made up of 14 amino acids. Losses at the gene ends were 4 bases for V and 0 bases for J; bases not matched to a gene: 0. Germline V gene sequence: CDR1 SGHTA, CDR2 FQGNSA. In nucleotides, the CDR3 is TGTGCCAGCAGCTCTAGCGGCTCCTACAATGAGCAGTTCTTC. Translating gives CASSSSGSYNEQFF. The entire variable domain, with the rest obtained from reference TRBV7-2 and TRBJ2-1, is as follows: GAGVSQSPSNKVTEKGKDVELRCDPISGHTALYWYRQSLGQGLEFLIYFQGNSAPDKSGLPSDRFSAERTGGSVSTLTIQRTQQEDSAVYLCASSSSGSYNEQFFGPGTRLTVL.

This clone was picked up one time. The genes are TRBV11-2 and TRBJ2-7; 8 bases line up with TRBD1. CDR3 size: 14 residues. Losses at the gene ends were 5 bases for V and 2 bases for J; bases not matched to a gene: 5. In germline, CDR1 is SGHAT, CDR2 FQNNGV. The DNA for the CDR3 is TGTGCCAGCAGCCTTTCAGGGGGCCCCTACGAGCAGTACTTC. It translates to CASSLSGGPYEQYF.

The gene calls are TRBV29-1 and TRBJ2-3, with a tentative D call TRBD2 (6 bases). The germline CDR1 and CDR2 sequences are SQVTM and ANQGSEA. This CDR3 has 16 residues. Trimming cost V 3 bases and J 4 bases, with 20 bases left between them. CDR3 residues: CSVDLLDGRGSDTQYF. The CDR3 DNA reads as TGCAGCGTTGATTTACTCGACGGGAGAGGGTCAGATACGCAGTATTTT.

The chain joins TRBV5-1 to TRBJ2-5; TRBD1 matches 9 bases. Judging by the DNA end, TRBJ2-7 fits better; the J call may be wrong. The CDR3 has 14 amino acids. The germline V gene encodes CDR1 SGHRS and CDR2 YFSETQ. The CDR3 DNA is TGCGCCAGCAGCAGGGGACAGGGTTTTAGCGAGCAGTACTTC. Amino acids: CASSRGQGFSEQYF.

This clone appeared a single time. The chain is built from TRBV27 and TRBJ2-4; D is unresolved. The CDR3 runs to 13 residues. Germline V gene data show CDR1 as MNHEY and CDR2 as SMNVEV (reference sequence). The ends were cut back, 6 bases at V and 3 bases at J, with 9 bases in the middle. In nucleotides, the CDR3 is TGTGCCAGCAGCCAACGAGGCAAAAACATTCAGTACTTC. Encoded protein: CASSQRGKNIQYF.

This clone was detected only once. The chain carries TRBV6-4 and TRBJ2-3; 8 nucleotides match TRBD2. Germline CDR1 reads MRHNA; CDR2 reads SNTAGT. The CDR3 loop spans 16 amino acids. With 0 bases clipped from V and 0 bases from J, the junction kept 2 bases outside the gene matches. The CDR3 coding sequence is TGTGCCAGCAGTGACTCGCCTAGCGGGAGCACAGATACGCAGTATTTT. This translates into CASSDSPSGSTDTQYF.

This chain connects TRBV9 to TRBJ2-4, with D maybe TRBD1 (6 bases). Germline values: CDR1 SGDLS, CDR2 YYNGEE. The CDR3 has 15 residues. V was cut by 1 base and J by 1 base, with 9 bases left in between. CDR3 DNA: TGTGCCAGCAGCGTATCAGGGGCGGCCAAAAACATTCAGTACTTC. Encoded protein: CASSVSGAAKNIQYF.

V usage is TRBV6-1 and J usage is TRBJ1-2, with D uncertain. V lost 3 bases, J lost 7 bases, and 12 bases lay in between. This CDR3 has 13 amino acids. The V gene's germline CDR1 is MNHNS and CDR2 SASEGT. The CDR3 sequence is CASSEVRVSGYTF. The CDR3 region has the DNA TGTGCCAGCAGTGAGGTACGCGTGAGTGGCTACACCTTC.

The gene calls are TRBV2 and TRBJ2-5, with TRBD1 identical over 9 bases. V shed 4 bases, J shed 11 bases, and the junction held 5 bases outside the gene matches. Germline-derived CDR1 and CDR2 are SNHLY and FYNNEI. The CDR3 consists of 12 residues. The CDR3 coding sequence is TGTGCCAGCAGTGGACAGGGGGGTGAGCAGTACTTC. This codes for CASSGQGGEQYF.

The rearrangement links TRBV10-2 to TRBJ1-5, with TRBD1 identical over 11 bases. V shed 8 bases, J shed 5 bases, and the junction held 2 bases outside the gene matches. Germline CDR1 is WSHSY and CDR2 is SAAADI. CDR3 length: 13 residues. The CDR3 region is CASRDRGDQPQHF. In DNA, the CDR3 is TGCGCCAGCCGGGACAGGGGGGATCAGCCCCAGCATTTT.

Only a few counts were recorded for this clone. The J gene is TRBJ2-3, the V gene TRBV19; D unresolved. V was pared by 4 bases and J by 2 bases, with 13 bases between. The CDR3 covers 15 residues. Germline V lookup: CDR1 LNHDA, CDR2 SQIVND (reference sequence). CDR3 region: CASSKFGDSTDTQYF. For the CDR3, the DNA is TGTGCCAGTAGTAAATTCGGAGATTCCACAGATACGCAGTATTTT.

This clone was counted only a few times. The chain joins TRBV7-6 to TRBJ2-2; 7 bases are shared with TRBD2. Germline assignment: CDR1 SGHVS and CDR2 FNYEAQ. J was trimmed by 1 base and V by 2 bases; bases with no gene match: 13. This CDR3 has 19 amino acids. The CDR3 loop is CASSLRHSGNQKNTGELFF. DNA for the CDR3: TGTGCCAGCAGCTTAAGGCACAGCGGGAACCAAAAGAACACCGGGGAGCTGTTTTTT.

V gene TRBV14 combines with J gene TRBJ2-5, with TRBD1 as a possible D gene (6 bases). V lost 0 bases and J 4 bases, leaving 21 bases between the germline ends. CDR3 length: 18 amino acids. CDR1 SGHDN and CDR2 FVKESK come from the germline V gene. The CDR3 loop reads CASSQDPPLGRGRETQYF. The CDR3 DNA follows: TGTGCCAGCAGCCAAGACCCACCGTTGGGCAGGGGACGAGAGACCCAGTACTTC.

This chain connects TRBV4-1 to TRBJ2-7; D gene uncertain. The CDR3 extends over 15 amino acids. Trimming shortened V by 0 bases and J by 5 bases, and 14 bases separated the two germline ends. In germline, CDR1 is MGHRA, CDR2 YSYEKL. CDR3 DNA: TGCGCCAGCAGCCAAGAGCACCCTGCCCCGGACGAGCAGTACTTC. Translated: CASSQEHPAPDEQYF.

DNA for the CDR3: TGTGCCACCAGCAGAGGGCAGGGTGCCACAGATACGCAGTATTTT. It codes for CATSRGQGATDTQYF. The V and J genes are TRBV15 and TRBJ2-3, with TRBD1 as a possible D gene (5 bases). Trimming took off 1 base at V and 2 bases at J, with 10 bases between the two ends. CDR1 is LNHNV, CDR2 YYDKDF, per germline (reference sequence). This CDR3 is 15 amino acids long.

V gene TRBV5-1 combines with J gene TRBJ2-5; a possible D gene is TRBD2 (7 bases). CDR1 and CDR2 (germline): SGHRS, YFSETQ. The CDR3 sequence is 14 residues long. Trimming pared 0 bases from V and 5 bases from J, leaving 11 bases between. The CDR3 DNA is TGCGCCAGCAGCTTGGTCGGGGGGCCCGAGACCCAGTACTTC. Encoded protein: CASSLVGGPETQYF. Combining the CDR3 with reference TRBV5-1 and TRBJ2-5 gives the whole variable domain KAGVTQTPRYLIKTRGQQVTLSCSPISGHRSVSWYQQTPGQGLQFLFEYFSETQRNKGNFPGRFSGRQFSNSRSEMNVSTLELGDSALYLCASSLVGGPETQYFGPGTRLLVL.

V and J are TRBV7-8 and TRBJ1-4, with D unresolved. Trimming left V 5 bases short and J 4 bases short, with 11 bases between. The length of the CDR3 is 14 residues. Germline loops: CDR1 SGHVS, CDR2 FQNEAQ. In DNA form, the CDR3 reads TGTGCCAGCAGCCCACAGAACCTTAATGAAAAACTGTTTTTT. Protein: CASSPQNLNEKLFF.

This chain links TRBV5-1 with TRBJ2-7; 11 nucleotides agree with TRBD2. Germline V gene data show CDR1 as SGHRS and CDR2 as YFSETQ. The CDR3 is made up of 16 amino acids. V shed 4 bases, J shed 7 bases, and the junction held 13 bases outside the gene matches. CDR3 amino acids: CASSLDSGRALEEQYF. As DNA, the CDR3 is TGCGCCAGCAGCCTCGATAGCGGGAGGGCCCTCGAGGAGCAGTACTTC.

The chain joins TRBV27 to TRBJ2-5; D gene unclear. The DNA end lines up better with TRBJ2-7; the J call may be wrong. Looked up from germline, CDR1 is MNHEY and CDR2 is SMNVEV (reference sequence). CDR3 length equals 14 residues. CDR3 residues: CASTLRPGYYEQYF. CDR3 DNA sequence: TGTGCCAGCACCCTTCGCCCTGGATACTACGAGCAGTACTTC.

Regarding this clone: At one end the junction does not follow the germline gene, possibly because of a read error. V usage is TRBV7-9 and J usage is TRBJ2-7; possibly TRBD1 for D (6 bases). Germline loops: CDR1 SEHNR, CDR2 FQNEAQ (reference sequence). The CDR3 runs to 13 residues. The CDR3, as DNA: TGTTCCAGCAGCTTCGACAGGCCCTACGAGCAGTACTTC. Translating it yields CSSSFDRPYEQYF.

V usage is TRBV5-1 and J usage is TRBJ2-5, with 10 bases fitting TRBD2. The CDR3 spans 18 residues. V lost 1 base, J lost 4 bases, and 13 bases stayed unmatched. The germline CDR1 and CDR2 sequences are SGHRS and YFSETQ. The CDR3 nucleotides read TGCGCCAGCAGCTTGTGGGGGCCTAGCGGGAGACTGTCAGAGACCCAGTACTTC. Translating it yields CASSLWGPSGRLSETQYF.

This clone was recorded once. The chain employs TRBV27 and TRBJ1-1; D is possibly TRBD1 (5 bases). The CDR3 is 14 amino acids. Trimming took off 4 bases at V and 5 bases at J, with 14 bases between the two ends. Per germline, CDR1 MNHEY and CDR2 SMNVEV (reference sequence). The CDR3 bases are TGTGCCAGCAGTTACGGGGGACCTCGGACTGAAGCTTTCTTT. Amino acid sequence: CASSYGGPRTEAFF.

The V and J genes are TRBV6-1 and TRBJ1-2; 11 nucleotides match TRBD1. The V gene end was trimmed by 2 bases and the J gene end by 7 bases; junction bases not matched to a gene: 6. This CDR3 is built from 15 residues. Germline CDR1 MNHNS, CDR2 SASEGT. The CDR3 protein is CASSERGQGVGGYTF. DNA of the CDR3: TGTGCCAGCAGTGAAAGGGGACAGGGGGTGGGTGGCTACACCTTC.

J is TRBJ2-7 and V is TRBV21-1; the tabulated D call, TRBD1, remains unverified against the DNA. TRBV21-1 is an annotated pseudogene. The length of the CDR3 is 16 residues. The CDR3 reads CASSKEAKTGGYEQYF. The CDR3 region has the DNA TGTGCCAGCAGCAAAGAGGCGAAGACAGGGGGCTACGAGCAGTACTTC.

J is TRBJ2-3 and V is TRBV27; no clear D gene. Trimming pared 3 bases from V and 1 base from J, leaving 14 bases between. Per the germline V gene, CDR1 is MNHEY and CDR2 is SMNVEV (reference sequence). This CDR3 comprises 16 residues. The CDR3 sequence: CASSLLSFGGTDTQYF. In DNA, the CDR3 is TGTGCCAGCAGTTTGCTTAGTTTTGGTGGCACAGATACGCAGTATTTT.

This chain uses TRBV19 with TRBJ2-1; 8 nucleotides match TRBD2. V lost 5 bases and J lost 5; bases outside the gene matches: 14. The CDR3 loop spans 17 amino acids. Germline lookup yields CDR1 LNHDA and CDR2 SQIVND (reference sequence). CDR3 DNA sequence: TGTGCCAGTAGTCTCCGCAGCGGGAGTCGGAGCCACAATGAGCAGTTCTTC. Translating gives CASSLRSGSRSHNEQFF.